This TCR beta chain derives from a study of blood T cell repertoires in COVID-19. Whole-study context: Nucleic acid was either cDNA or gDNA, and it came from T cells, B-cell-depleted T cells, or PBMCs.

Per the germline V gene, CDR1 is LNHDA and CDR2 is SQIVND (reference sequence). The CDR3 is 13 residues long. The V gene lost 4 bases and the J gene lost 8 bases, with 11 bases spanning the gap. TCRdb's table, derived via immunoSEQ multiplex PCR, lists solely in-frame clones and lacks some. Of about 400,000 clones listed, nearly 90% are singletons. J is TRBJ1-4 and V is TRBV19, with D possibly TRBD1 on 6 matching bases. The sequence was collected from a woman between 40 and 55 years old with acute COVID-19. The sequenced sample was PBMCs or T cells enriched from blood (not recorded which). The CDR3 here is CASSTQGGEKLFF. The CDR3 coding sequence is TGTGCCAGTAGTACACAGGGCGGGGAAAAACTGTTTTTT.